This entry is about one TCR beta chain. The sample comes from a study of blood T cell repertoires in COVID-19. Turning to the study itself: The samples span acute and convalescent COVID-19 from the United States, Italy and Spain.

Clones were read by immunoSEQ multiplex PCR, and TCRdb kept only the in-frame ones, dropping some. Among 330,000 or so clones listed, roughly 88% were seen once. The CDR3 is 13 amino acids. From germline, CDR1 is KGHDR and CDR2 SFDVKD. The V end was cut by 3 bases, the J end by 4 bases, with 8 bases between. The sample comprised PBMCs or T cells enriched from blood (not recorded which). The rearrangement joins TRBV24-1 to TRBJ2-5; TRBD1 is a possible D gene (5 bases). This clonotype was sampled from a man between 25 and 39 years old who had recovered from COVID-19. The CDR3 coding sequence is TGTGCCACCAGTGATCAGGGTCTAGAGACCCAGTACTTC. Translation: CATSDQGLETQYF.